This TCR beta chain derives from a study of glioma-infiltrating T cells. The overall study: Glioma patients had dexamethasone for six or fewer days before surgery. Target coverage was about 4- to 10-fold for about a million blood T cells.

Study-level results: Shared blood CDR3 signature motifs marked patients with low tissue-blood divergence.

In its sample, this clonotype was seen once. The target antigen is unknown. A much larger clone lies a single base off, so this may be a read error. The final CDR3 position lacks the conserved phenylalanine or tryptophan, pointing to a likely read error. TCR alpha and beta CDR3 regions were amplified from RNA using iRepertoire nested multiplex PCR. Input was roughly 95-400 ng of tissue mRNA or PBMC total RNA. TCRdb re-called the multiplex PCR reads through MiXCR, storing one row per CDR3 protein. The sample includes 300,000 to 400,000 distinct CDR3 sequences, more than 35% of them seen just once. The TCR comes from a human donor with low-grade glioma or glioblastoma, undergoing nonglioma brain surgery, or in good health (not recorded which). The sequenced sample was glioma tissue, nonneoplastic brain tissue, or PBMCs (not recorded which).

CDR3 nucleotide sequence: TGTGCCAGCAGCCTAGGGACAGGGGGCCCCTACAATGAGCAGTTCTTA. Encoded protein: CASSLGTGGPYNEQFL. The rearrangement uses TRBV27 and TRBJ2-1; 12 bases match TRBD1. Trimming cost V 6 bases and J 2 bases; bases outside gene matches: 5. CDR3 size: 16 residues. CDR1 is MNHEY and CDR2 is SMNVEV in the germline V gene (reference sequence).